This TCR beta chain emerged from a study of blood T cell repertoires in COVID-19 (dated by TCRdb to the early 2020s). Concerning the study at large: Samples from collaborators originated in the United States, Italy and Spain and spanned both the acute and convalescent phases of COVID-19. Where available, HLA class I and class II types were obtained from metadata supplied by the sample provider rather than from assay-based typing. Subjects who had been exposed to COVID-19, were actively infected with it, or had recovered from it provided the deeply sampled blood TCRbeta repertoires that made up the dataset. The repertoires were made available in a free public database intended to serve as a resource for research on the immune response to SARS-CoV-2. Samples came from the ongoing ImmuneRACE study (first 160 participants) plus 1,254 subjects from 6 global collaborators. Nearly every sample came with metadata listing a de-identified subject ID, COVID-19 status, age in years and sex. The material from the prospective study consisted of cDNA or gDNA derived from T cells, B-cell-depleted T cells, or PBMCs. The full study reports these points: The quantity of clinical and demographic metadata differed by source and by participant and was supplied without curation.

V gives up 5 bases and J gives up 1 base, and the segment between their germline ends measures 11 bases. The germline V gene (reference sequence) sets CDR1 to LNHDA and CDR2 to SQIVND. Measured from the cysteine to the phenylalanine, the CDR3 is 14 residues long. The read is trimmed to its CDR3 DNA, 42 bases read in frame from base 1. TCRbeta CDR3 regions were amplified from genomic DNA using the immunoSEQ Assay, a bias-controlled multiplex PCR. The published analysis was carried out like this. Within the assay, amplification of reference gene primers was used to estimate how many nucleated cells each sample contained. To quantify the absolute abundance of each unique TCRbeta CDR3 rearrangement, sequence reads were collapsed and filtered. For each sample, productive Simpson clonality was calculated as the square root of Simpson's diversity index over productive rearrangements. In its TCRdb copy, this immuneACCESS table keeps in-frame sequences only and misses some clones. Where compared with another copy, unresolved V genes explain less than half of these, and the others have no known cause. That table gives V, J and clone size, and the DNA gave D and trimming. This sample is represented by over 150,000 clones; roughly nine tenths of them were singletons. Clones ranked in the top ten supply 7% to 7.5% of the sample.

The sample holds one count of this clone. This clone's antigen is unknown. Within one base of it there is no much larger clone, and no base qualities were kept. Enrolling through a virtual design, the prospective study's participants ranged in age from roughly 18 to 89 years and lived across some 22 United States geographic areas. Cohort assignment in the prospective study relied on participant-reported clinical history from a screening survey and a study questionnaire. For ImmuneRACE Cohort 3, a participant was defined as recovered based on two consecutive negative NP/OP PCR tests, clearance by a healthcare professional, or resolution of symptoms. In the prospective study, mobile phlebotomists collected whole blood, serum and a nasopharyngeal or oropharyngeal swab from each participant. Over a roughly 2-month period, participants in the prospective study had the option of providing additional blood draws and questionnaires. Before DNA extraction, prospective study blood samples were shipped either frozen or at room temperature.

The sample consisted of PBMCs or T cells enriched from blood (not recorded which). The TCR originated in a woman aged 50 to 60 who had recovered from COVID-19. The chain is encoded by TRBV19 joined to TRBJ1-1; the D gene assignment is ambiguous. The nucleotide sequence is TGTGCCAGTAGTTCCGGGAAACCGAACACTGAAGCTTTCTTT. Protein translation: CASSSGKPNTEAFF.